The next 6 T cell receptor beta chains were all read from a single sample in a study of cytomegalovirus exposure and HLA in healthy donors. Both 60 Vbeta primers and 13 Jbeta primers went into the PCR. Generated by immunoSEQ multiplex PCR, the TCRdb table keeps only in-frame clones and is missing some. Of about 190,000 clones listed, around 90% are singletons. Sequenced sample: PBMCs. All receptors derive from a boy aged 2 to 10 in good health and CMV-seronegative.

This clone was detected only once. In nucleotides, the CDR3 is TGTGCCACAAGGGGGTACGTCAATGAGCAGTTCTTC. Translation gives CATRGYVNEQFF. The V and J genes are TRBV6-5 and TRBJ2-1; possible D gene TRBD1, 6 bases. V was pared by 10 bases and J by 6 bases, with 13 bases between. The germline CDR1 and CDR2 sequences are MNHEY and SVGAGI. The CDR3 sequence is 12 residues long.

This sequence joins TRBV6-4 and TRBJ1-2; 12 positions match TRBD1. The V and J ends lost 4 bases and 3 bases, in that order; junction bases with no gene match: 3. CDR1 is MRHNA, CDR2 SNTAGT, per germline. CDR3 length: 15 amino acids. CDR3 sequence: CASSAGTGGYYGYTF. The CDR3 nucleotides are TGTGCCAGCAGTGCCGGGACAGGGGGCTACTATGGCTACACCTTC.

CDR3 loop: CASSPSGSGYTF. CDR3 nucleotide sequence: TGTGCCAGTAGTCCCTCAGGGTCGGGCTACACCTTC. This chain connects TRBV19 to TRBJ1-2; the D gene is possibly TRBD1 (5 bases). The germline V gene has CDR1 LNHDA and CDR2 SQIVND (reference sequence). V lost 5 bases to trimming and J lost 8 bases, with 12 bases between them. The CDR3 has 12 amino acids. Looking up the rest from reference TRBV19 and TRBJ1-2 gives the full variable domain: DGGITQSPKYLFRKEGQNVTLSCEQNLNHDAMYWYRQDPGQGLRLIYYSQIVNDFQKGDIAEGYSVSREKKESFPLTVTSAQKNPTAFYLCASSPSGSGYTFGSGTRLTVV.

The chain joins TRBV6-1 to TRBJ1-1; the D is unclear. The CDR3 has 12 residues. CDR1 and CDR2 from the germline V gene are MNHNS and SASEGT. Trimming stripped 8 bases from V and 4 bases from J, with 11 bases between. This chain's CDR3 is CASLGKGTEAFF. The CDR3 DNA reads as TGTGCCAGCCTAGGAAAAGGCACTGAAGCTTTCTTT.

The chain uses TRBV7-6 and TRBJ2-5; 10 bases agree with TRBD1. With V trimmed by 2 bases and J by 11 bases, 11 bases remained unmatched. Germline CDR1 SGHVS, CDR2 FNYEAQ. The CDR3 loop spans 15 amino acids. CDR3 sequence (DNA): TGTGCCAGCAGCTTATCTTCCGGACAGGGGGTTGAGCAGTACTTC. Its translation: CASSLSSGQGVEQYF.

V is TRBV27 and J is TRBJ2-6; D may be TRBD1 (6 bases). CDR3 size: 19 residues. With 3 bases removed from V and 0 bases from J, the gap between germline ends came to 18 bases. Germline values: CDR1 MNHEY, CDR2 SMNVEV (reference sequence). CDR3 region: CASSFFSAGRGSGANVLTF. DNA for the CDR3: TGTGCCAGCAGTTTTTTTTCCGCCGGCAGGGGCTCTGGGGCCAACGTCCTGACTTTC.